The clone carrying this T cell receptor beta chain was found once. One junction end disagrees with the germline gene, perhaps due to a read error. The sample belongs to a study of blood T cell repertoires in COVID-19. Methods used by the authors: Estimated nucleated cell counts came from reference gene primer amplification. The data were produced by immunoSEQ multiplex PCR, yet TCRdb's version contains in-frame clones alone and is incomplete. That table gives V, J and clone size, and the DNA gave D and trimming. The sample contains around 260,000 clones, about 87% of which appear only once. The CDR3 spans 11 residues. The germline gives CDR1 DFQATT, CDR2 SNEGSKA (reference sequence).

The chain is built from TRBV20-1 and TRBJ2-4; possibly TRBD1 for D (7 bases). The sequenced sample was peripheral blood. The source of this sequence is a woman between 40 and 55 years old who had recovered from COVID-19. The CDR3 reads CSARDQYRGGF. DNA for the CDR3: TGCAGTGCTAGAGATCAATACAGGGGAGGCTTC.